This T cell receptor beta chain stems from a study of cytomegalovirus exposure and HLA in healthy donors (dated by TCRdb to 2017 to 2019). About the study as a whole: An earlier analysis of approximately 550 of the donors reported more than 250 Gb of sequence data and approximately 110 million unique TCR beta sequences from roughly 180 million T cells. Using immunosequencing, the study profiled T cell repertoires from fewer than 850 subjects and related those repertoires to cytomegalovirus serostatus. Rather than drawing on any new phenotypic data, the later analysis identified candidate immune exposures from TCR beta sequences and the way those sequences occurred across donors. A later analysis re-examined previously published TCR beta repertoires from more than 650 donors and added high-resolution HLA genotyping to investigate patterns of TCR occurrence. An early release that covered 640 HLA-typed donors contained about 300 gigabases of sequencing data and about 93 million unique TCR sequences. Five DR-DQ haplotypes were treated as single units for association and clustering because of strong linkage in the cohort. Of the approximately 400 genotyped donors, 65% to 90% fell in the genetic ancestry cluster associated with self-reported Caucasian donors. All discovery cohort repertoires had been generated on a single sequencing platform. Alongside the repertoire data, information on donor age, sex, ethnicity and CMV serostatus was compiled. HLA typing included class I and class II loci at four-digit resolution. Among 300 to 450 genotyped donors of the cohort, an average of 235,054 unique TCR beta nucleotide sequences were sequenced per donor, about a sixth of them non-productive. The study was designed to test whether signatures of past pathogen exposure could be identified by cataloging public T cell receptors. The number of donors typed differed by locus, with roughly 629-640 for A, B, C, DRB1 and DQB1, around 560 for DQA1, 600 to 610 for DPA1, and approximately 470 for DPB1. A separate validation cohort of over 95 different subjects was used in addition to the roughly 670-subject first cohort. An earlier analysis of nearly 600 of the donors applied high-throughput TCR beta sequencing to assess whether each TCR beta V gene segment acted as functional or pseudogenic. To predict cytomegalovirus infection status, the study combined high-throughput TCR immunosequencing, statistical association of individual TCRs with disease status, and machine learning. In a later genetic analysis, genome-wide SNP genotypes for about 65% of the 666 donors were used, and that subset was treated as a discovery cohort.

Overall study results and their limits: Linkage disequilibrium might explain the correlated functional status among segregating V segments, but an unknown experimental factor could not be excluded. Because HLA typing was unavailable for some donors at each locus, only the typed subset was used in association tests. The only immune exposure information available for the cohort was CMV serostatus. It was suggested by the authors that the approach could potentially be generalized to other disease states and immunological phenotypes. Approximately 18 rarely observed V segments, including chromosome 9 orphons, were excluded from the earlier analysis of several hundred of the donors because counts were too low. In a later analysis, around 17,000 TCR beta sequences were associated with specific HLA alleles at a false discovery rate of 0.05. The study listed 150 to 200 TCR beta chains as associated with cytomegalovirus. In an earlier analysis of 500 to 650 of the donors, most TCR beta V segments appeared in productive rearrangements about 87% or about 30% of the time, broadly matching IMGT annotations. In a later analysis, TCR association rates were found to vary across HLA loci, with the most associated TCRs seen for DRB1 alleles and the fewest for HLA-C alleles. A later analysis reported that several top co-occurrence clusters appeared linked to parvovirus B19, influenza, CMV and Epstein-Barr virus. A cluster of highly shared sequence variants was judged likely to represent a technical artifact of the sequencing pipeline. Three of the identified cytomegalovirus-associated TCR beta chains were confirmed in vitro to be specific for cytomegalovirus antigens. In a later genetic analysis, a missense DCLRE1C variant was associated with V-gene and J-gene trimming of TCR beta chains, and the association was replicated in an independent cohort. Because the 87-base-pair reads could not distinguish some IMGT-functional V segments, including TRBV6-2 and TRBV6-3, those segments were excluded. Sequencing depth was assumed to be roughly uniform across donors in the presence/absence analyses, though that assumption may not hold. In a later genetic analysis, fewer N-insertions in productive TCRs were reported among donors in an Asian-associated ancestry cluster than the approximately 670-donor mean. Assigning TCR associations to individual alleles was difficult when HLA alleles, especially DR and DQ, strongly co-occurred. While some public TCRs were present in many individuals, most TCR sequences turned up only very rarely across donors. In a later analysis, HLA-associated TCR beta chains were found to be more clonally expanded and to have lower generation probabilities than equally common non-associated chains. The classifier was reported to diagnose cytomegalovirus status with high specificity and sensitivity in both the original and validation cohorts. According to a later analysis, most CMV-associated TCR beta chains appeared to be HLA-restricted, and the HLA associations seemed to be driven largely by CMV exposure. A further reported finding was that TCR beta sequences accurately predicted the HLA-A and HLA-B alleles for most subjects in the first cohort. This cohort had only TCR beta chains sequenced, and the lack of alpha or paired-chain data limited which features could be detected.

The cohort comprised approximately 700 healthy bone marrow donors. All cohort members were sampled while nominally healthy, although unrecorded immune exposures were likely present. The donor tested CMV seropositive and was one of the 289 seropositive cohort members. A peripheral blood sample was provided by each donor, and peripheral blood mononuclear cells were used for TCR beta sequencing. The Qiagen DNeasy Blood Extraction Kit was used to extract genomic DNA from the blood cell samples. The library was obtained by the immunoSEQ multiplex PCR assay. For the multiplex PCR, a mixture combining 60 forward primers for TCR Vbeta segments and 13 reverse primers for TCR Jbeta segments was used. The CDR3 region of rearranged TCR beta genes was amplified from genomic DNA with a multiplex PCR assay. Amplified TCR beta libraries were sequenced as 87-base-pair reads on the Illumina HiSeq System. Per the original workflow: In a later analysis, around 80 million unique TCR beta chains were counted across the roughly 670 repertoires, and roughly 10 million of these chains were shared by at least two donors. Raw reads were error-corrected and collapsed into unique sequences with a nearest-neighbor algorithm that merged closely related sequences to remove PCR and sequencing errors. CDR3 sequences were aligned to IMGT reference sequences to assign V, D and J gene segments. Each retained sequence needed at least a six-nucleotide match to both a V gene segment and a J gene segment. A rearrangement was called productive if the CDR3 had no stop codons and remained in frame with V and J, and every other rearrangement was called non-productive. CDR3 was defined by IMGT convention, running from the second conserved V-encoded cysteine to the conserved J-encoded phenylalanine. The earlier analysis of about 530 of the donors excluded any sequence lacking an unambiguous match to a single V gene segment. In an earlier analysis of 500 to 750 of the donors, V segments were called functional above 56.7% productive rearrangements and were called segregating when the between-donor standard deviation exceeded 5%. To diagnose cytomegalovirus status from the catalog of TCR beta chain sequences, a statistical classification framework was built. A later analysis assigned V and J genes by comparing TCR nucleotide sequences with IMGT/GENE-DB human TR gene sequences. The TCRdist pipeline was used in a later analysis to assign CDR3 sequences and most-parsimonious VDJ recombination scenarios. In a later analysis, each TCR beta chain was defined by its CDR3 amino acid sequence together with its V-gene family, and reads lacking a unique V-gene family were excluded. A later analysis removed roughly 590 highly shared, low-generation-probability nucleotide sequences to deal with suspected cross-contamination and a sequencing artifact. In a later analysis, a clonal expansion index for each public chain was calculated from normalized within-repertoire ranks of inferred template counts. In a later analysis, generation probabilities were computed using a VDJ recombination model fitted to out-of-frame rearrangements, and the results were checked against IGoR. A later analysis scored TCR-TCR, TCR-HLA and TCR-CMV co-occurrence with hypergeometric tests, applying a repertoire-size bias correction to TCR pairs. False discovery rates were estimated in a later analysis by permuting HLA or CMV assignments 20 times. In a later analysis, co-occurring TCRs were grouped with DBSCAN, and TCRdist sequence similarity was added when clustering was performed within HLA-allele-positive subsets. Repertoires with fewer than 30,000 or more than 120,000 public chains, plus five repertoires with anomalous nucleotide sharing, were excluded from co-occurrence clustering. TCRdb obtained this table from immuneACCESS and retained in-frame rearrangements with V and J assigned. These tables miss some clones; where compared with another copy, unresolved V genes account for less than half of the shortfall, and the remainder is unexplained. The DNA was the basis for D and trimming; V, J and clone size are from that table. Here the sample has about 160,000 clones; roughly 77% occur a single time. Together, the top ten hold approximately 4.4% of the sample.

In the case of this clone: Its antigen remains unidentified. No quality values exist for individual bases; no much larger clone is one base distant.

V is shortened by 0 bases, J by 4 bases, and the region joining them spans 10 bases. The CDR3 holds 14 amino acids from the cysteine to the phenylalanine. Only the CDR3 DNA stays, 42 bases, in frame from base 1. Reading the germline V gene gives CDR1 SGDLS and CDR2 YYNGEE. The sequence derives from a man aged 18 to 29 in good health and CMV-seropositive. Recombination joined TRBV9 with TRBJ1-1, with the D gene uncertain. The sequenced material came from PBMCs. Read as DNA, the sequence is TGTGCCAGCAGCGTAGGCCCGGTAGCCACTGAAGCTTTCTTT. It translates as CASSVGPVATEAFF.